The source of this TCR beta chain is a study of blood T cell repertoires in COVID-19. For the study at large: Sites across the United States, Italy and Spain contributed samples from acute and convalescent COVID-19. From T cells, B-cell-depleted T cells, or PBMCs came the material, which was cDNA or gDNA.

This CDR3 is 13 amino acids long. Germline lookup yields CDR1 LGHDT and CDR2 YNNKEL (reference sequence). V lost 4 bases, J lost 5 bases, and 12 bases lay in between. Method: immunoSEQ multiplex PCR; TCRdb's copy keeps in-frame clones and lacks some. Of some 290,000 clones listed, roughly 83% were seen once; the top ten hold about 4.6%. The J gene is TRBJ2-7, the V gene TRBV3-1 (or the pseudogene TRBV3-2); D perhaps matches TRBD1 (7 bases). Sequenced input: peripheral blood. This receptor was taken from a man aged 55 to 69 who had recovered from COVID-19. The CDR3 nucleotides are TGTGCCAGCAGCCGCGCAGGGGGGCACGAGCAGTACTTC. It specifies CASSRAGGHEQYF.